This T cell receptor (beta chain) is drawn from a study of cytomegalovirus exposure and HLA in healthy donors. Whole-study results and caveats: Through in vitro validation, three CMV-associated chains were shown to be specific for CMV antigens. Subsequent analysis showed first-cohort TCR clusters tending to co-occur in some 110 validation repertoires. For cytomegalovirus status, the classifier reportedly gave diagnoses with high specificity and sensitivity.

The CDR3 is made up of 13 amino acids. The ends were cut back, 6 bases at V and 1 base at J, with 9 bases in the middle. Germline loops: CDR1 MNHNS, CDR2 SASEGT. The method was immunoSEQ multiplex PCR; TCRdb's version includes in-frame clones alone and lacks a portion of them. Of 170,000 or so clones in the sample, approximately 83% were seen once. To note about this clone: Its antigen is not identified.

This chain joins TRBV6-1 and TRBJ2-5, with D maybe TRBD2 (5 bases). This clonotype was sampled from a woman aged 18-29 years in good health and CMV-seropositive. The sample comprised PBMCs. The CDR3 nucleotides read TGTGCCAGCAGGGTTCGGGGCCAAGAGACCCAGTACTTC. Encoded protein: CASRVRGQETQYF.